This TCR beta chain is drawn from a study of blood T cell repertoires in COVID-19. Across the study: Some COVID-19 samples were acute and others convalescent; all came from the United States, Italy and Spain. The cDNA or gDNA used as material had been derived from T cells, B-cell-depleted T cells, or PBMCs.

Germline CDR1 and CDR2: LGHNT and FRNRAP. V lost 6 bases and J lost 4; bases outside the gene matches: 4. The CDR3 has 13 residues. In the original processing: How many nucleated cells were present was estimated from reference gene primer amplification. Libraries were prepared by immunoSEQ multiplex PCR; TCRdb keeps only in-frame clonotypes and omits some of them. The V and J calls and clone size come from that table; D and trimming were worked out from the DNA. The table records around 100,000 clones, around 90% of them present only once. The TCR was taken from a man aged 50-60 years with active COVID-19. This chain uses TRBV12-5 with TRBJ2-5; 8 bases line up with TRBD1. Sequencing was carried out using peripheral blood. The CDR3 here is CASGSRGPETQYF. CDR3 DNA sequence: TGTGCTAGTGGCTCCAGGGGGCCAGAGACCCAGTACTTC.